The sequence of this TCR beta chain was determined in a study of T cell repertoires in cytomegalovirus infection. About the study: It was recently identified HLA-C-restricted and well-studied HLA-B-restricted CMV epitopes that the study used.

A note on this clonotype: Its antigen is as yet unknown. At one of its ends the junction is not consistent with the germline gene, which may arise from a read error.

TCRdb fed the reads into MiXCR, producing one record per CDR3 protein. The table includes 830,000 or so distinct CDR3 sequences, approximately 32% detected once. Source: cultured CD8+ T cells from PBMCs, taken from culture after CMV antigen stimulation. The sequence was obtained from a human donor in good health (CMV status not recorded). Some clones in this sample may be carry-over from other donors' samples.

CDR3 DNA: TGTGCTAGCAGCCTGACCCTCCCGGATCCGCAGTATTTT. This translates into CASSLTLPDPQYF. J is TRBJ2-3 and V is TRBV7-7; no clear D. This CDR3 is 13 amino acids long. Germline CDR1 reads SSHAT; CDR2 reads FNYEAQ (reference sequence).